Listed below are T cell receptor beta chains from one sample, sequenced in a study of early T cells in non-severe SARS-CoV-2 infection. TCRdb redid the calling of the 5' RACE reads with MiXCR, one entry per CDR3 protein. The sample lists fewer than 40,000 distinct CDR3 sequences, 5% to 5.5% occurring once. Sample: whole blood. All receptors come from an adult who was a healthcare worker with PCR-confirmed SARS-CoV-2 infection or an uninfected control (not recorded which). The CDR3 runs from the conserved cysteine through the conserved F or W. The D gene is left open where the match is weak. The size of a clone is reported for some rows only, either as once, few or many, or as a class for expanded clones.

TRBV4-3	TRBJ2-7	NA	many	TGCGCCAGCAGCCAAGCAGGGGACTCCCACGAGCAGTACTTC	CASSQAGDSHEQYF
TRBV7-2	TRBJ1-5	NA	many	TGTGCCAGCAGCTTAGCCAGGGCTGATCGTCAGCCCCAGCATTTT	CASSLARADRQPQHF
TRBV7-3	TRBJ2-1	TRBD1	few	TGTGCCAGCAGCCCAATGGGGACAGGGGACAATGAGCAGTTCTTC	CASSPMGTGDNEQFF
TRBV5-1	TRBJ2-3	NA	many	TGCGCCAGCAGCTTGGGGACTGCTATCGATACGCAGTATTTT	CASSLGTAIDTQYF
TRBV7-2	TRBJ1-2	TRBD1	many	TGTGCCAGCCGGGACAGGACTTCTTGGAACTATGGCTACACCTTC	CASRDRTSWNYGYTF
TRBV20-1	TRBJ2-7	TRBD1	NA	TGCAGTGCTGGGGGACAGACCTACGAGCAGTACTTC	CSAGGQTYEQYF
TRBV2	TRBJ1-6	TRBD1	NA	TGTGCCAGCATCCCGGGGCAGGGGGCTGGTTCACCCCTCCACTTT	CASIPGQGAGSPLHF
TRBV7-8	TRBJ2-1	TRBD2	few	TGTGCCAGCAGCTTATTCTCAGCGGGGGACTACAATGAGCAGTTCTTC	CASSLFSAGDYNEQFF
TRBV19	TRBJ2-3	NA	many	TGTGCCAGTAGTATGGAATACACAGATACGCAGTATTTT	CASSMEYTDTQYF
TRBV6-5	TRBJ2-3	TRBD1	few	TGTGCCACCCGGTTAACAGGGGTCACAGATACGCAGTATTTT	CATRLTGVTDTQYF
TRBV10-1	TRBJ2-5	TRBD1	NA	TGCGCCAGCAGTGACGGACAGGGGGCGAAGACCCAGTACTTC	CASSDGQGAKTQYF
TRBV4-3	TRBJ2-7	NA	many	TGCGCCAGCAGCCCCGAAATTCGGTACGAGCAGTACTTC	CASSPEIRYEQYF
TRBV4-3	TRBJ2-3	TRBD1	NA	TGCGCCAGCAGCCAGAGCCTCAGGGGGCGGAGGACAGATACGCAGTATTTT	CASSQSLRGRRTDTQYF
TRBV7-9	TRBJ2-2	NA	NA	TGTGCCAGCAGAAGGGACTTCTCCGGGGAGCTGTTTTTT	CASRRDFSGELFF
TRBV7-7	TRBJ2-5	TRBD1	many	TGTGCCAGCAGCCCTTTGACAGGGGTTGAGACCCAGTACTTC	CASSPLTGVETQYF
TRBV10-3	TRBJ2-7	NA	many	TGTGCCATCAGTGAGATGTACGAGCAGTACTTC	CAISEMYEQYF
TRBV7-2	TRBJ2-2	TRBD1	NA	TGTGCCAGCAGTAGACAGGGTTGGAACACCGGGGAGCTGTTTTTT	CASSRQGWNTGELFF
TRBV20-1	TRBJ2-3	TRBD2	few	TGCAGTGCCAGACTAGCAGTTACCACAGATACGCAGTATTTT	CSARLAVTTDTQYF
TRBV18	TRBJ1-1	TRBD1	NA	TGTGCCAGCTCATCGGGACAGGGTAGGGGGCTGGACGAAGCTTTCTTT	CASSSGQGRGLDEAFF
TRBV5-1	TRBJ2-7	NA	few	TGCGCCAGCAGCTTCGCGACCCGGACTGCCCCCGTCTACGAGCAGTACTTC	CASSFATRTAPVYEQYF
TRBV5-5	TRBJ1-1	TRBD1	NA	TGTGCCAGCAGCAGATACGGACAGGGGGCTAGCACTGAAGCTTTCTTT	CASSRYGQGASTEAFF
TRBV7-2	TRBJ1-3	NA	NA	TGTGCCAGCAGCTTAGGGGGGCCGGGTTCTGGAAACACCATATATTTT	CASSLGGPGSGNTIYF
TRBV20-1	TRBJ2-1	TRBD2	many	TGCAGTGCCCCTACGCCGACTAGCGGGAGCTATGAGCAGTTCTTC	CSAPTPTSGSYEQFF
TRBV11-2	TRBJ2-2	NA	many	TGTGCCAGCAGCTTAGTAGCCTCGAACACCGGGGAGCTGTTTTTT	CASSLVASNTGELFF
TRBV20-1	TRBJ2-2	TRBD1	many	TGCAGTGCTAGAACTACGGGACAGACGAACACCGGGGAGCTGTTTTTT	CSARTTGQTNTGELFF
TRBV27	TRBJ2-1	NA	NA	TGTGCCAGCAGTCCCTGGGGGCCTGACAATGAGCAGTTCTTC	CASSPWGPDNEQFF
TRBV28	TRBJ2-1	TRBD2	medium-sized	TGTGCCAGCAGATCCGGGACTAGCGGATACAATGAGCAGTTCTTC	CASRSGTSGYNEQFF
TRBV12-3/TRBV12-4	TRBJ2-3	NA	many	TGTGCCAGCAGCGATGATACGCAGTATTTT	CASSDDTQYF
TRBV6-1	TRBJ2-1	TRBD2	many	TGTGCCAGCATTCGGACTAGCGGGAGTAGGGATGAGCAGTTCTTC	CASIRTSGSRDEQFF
TRBV10-3	TRBJ2-1	TRBD2	NA	TGTGCCATCAGTCCGGGAGGGTCCTACAATGAGCAGTTCTTC	CAISPGGSYNEQFF
TRBV6-7	TRBJ2-1	TRBD2	many	TGTGCCAGCAATCGACCCCCTTTAGCGGGAGATGGAAATGAACAGTTCTTC	CASNRPPLAGDGNEQFF
TRBV12-1	TRBJ1-5	NA	NA	TGTGCCAGCAGCAACGGACAGGGGAATAATCAGCCCCAGCATTTT	CASSNGQGNNQPQHF
TRBV13	TRBJ2-1	TRBD2	medium-sized	TGTGCCAGCAGCCCTGGACTAGCGGGAGCCTCCCCGTACAATGAGCAGTTCTTC	CASSPGLAGASPYNEQFF
TRBV10-2	TRBJ1-1	TRBD1	many	TGCGCCAGCAGTGCCAGACAGGGAATCGCCACTGAAGCTTTCTTT	CASSARQGIATEAFF
TRBV14	TRBJ2-3	TRBD2	many	TGTGCCAGCAGCCAAGCGACTAGCGGGATCAAGCAGTATTTT	CASSQATSGIKQYF
TRBV24-1	TRBJ2-3	TRBD2	NA	TGTGCCACCAGTGACCCGTCGACTAGCGCTAGCACAGATACGCAGTATTTT	CATSDPSTSASTDTQYF
TRBV3-1	TRBJ2-7	NA	few	TGTGCCAGCAGCCTTTATTACGGCGAGCAGTACTTC	CASSLYYGEQYF
TRBV20-1	TRBJ2-4	NA	many	TGCAGTGCTAGCTATACACAGGGTCTGACCAAAAACATTCAGTACTTC	CSASYTQGLTKNIQYF
TRBV5-1	TRBJ1-1	NA	many	TGCGCCAGCAGCCCCGGACGGGGAGGCGGGACTGAAGCTTTCTTT	CASSPGRGGGTEAFF
TRBV11-2	TRBJ2-7	NA	few	TGTGCCAGCAGCTTCCTCCAGGGACGGTTTTACGAGCAGTACTTC	CASSFLQGRFYEQYF
TRBV28	TRBJ1-1	NA	once	TGTGCCAGCAGCCGCCGAGGGGCTAACACTGAAGCTCTCTTT	CASSRRGANTEALF
TRBV18	TRBJ2-7	NA	few	TGTGCCAGCTCACCACCCGCGGTCTACGAGCAGTACTTC	CASSPPAVYEQYF
TRBV19	TRBJ1-4	NA	few	TGTGCCAGTAGCCACGGCCAAGCAACTAATGAAAAACTGTTTTTT	CASSHGQATNEKLFF
TRBV10-2	TRBJ2-3	TRBD2	many	TGCGCCAGCAGGCTTACCCCTAGCGGGAGAACAGATACGCAGTATTTT	CASRLTPSGRTDTQYF
TRBV9	TRBJ2-1	TRBD1	few	TGTGCCAGCAGCGTAAGGACAGGGGGTTCCTACAATGAGCAGTTCTTC	CASSVRTGGSYNEQFF
TRBV28	TRBJ2-1	NA	NA	TGTGCCAGCAGTACCGGGGCGCGCAATGAGCAGTTCTTC	CASSTGARNEQFF
TRBV28	TRBJ2-5	TRBD2	NA	TGTGCCAGCAGCATCCCGGGACTAGCGCAAGAGACCCAGTACTTC	CASSIPGLAQETQYF
TRBV5-6	TRBJ2-2	TRBD2	few	TGTGCCAGCAGCTCACGGACTAGAGGGGCCACCGGGGAGCTGTTTTTT	CASSSRTRGATGELFF
TRBV7-6	TRBJ1-2	TRBD1	many	TGTGCCAGCAGCAGTGCCGGGACAGGGGGCGCGGGCTACACCTTC	CASSSAGTGGAGYTF
TRBV11-1	TRBJ2-3	NA	many	TGTGCCAGCAGCTTAGGGGCTAGCAGTCCGCAGTATTTT	CASSLGASSPQYF